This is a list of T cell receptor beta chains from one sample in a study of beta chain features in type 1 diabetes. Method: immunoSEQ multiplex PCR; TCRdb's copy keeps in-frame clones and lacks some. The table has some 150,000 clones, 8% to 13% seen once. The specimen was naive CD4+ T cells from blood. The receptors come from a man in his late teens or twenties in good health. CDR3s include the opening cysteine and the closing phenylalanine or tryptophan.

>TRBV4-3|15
CASSRLGATTYEQYF
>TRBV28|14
CASSLPQLPYEQYF
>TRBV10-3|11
CASSFQYEQYF
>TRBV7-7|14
CASSFPSGQETQYF
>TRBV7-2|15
CASSLIRLNTGELFF
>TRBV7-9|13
CASSIGQGQPQHF
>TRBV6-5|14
CASITDRESGELFF
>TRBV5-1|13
CASSLGGPTTLHF
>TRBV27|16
CASSSDAGFNQETQYF
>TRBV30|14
CAWSSGGGNQPQHF
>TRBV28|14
CASTLGGQFEIQYF
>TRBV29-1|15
CSVEALRGTAYEQYF
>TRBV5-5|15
CASSPAPGQSYEQYF
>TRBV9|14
CASSVEGQGFGYTF
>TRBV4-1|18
CASSPGLAGSLTKNIQYF
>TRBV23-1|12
CASSPGGETQYF
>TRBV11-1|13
CASSPLTGAGQYF
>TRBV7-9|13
CASSPRTGNGYTF
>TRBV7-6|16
CASSSGLAGNYNEQFF
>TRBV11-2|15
CASSLFRGPNEKLFF
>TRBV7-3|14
CASSSTGGVNEQFF
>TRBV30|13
CAWRDSNTDTQYF
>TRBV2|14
CASSERGGRDEQFF
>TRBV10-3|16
CAISEPEAGEAYEQYF
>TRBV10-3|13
CAISEGQTYGYTF
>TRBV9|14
CASSRGGSTGELFF
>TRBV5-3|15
CARSLLGLISNEQFF
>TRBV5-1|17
CASSLEGVPGWNTEAFF
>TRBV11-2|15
CASSLEGGREDRYTF
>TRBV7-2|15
CASSLRRGANYGYTF
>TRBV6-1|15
CASSPPPPRVVKLFF
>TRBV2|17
CASSEVRTAIELNEQYF